This T cell receptor (beta chain) was observed in a study of blood T cell repertoires in COVID-19. Whole-study context: Acute-phase and convalescent COVID-19 samples originated in the United States, Italy and Spain. Sources were T cells, B-cell-depleted T cells, or PBMCs; the material itself was cDNA or gDNA.

CDR1 is ENHRY and CDR2 is SYGVKD in the germline V gene. V dropped 10 bases and J dropped 7; count of bases not matched to a gene: 10. This CDR3 spans 14 amino acids. Authors' methods: Reference gene primers were amplified, and this amplification served to estimate nucleated cell counts. The repertoire was sequenced with immunoSEQ multiplex PCR; TCRdb's copy has only in-frame clones and lacks some. That table gives V, J and clone size, and the DNA gave D and trimming. The sample shows a few hundred thousand clones, around 90% of them seen only once. The sequenced material came from peripheral blood. This chain connects TRBV10-3 to TRBJ1-4; 9 nucleotides agree with TRBD1. The sequence was collected from a man aged 18 to 30 who had recovered from COVID-19. The CDR3 protein is CATRVDRGTEKLFF. The CDR3, as DNA: TGTGCCACTCGGGTGGACAGGGGAACTGAAAAACTGTTTTTT.